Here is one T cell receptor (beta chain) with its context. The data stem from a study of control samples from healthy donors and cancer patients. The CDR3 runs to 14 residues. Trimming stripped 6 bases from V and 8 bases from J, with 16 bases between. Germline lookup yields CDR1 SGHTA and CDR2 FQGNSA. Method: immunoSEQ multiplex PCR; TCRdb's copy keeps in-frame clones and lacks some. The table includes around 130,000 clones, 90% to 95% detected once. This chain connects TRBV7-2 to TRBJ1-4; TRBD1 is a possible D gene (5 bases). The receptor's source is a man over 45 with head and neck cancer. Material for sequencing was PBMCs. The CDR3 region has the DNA TGTGCCAGCAGTCTTTCGCCAGGGAAAGAAAAACTGTTTTTT. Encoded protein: CASSLSPGKEKLFF.